A single TCR beta chain is shown here with its context. What it recognizes is unknown. Data came from immunoSEQ multiplex PCR; TCRdb stores just in-frame clones and leaves some out. The sample consists of 47,000 or so clones, about three quarters of them appearing once. These data are taken from a study of PD-1 blockade in classical Hodgkin lymphoma. Study observations and caveats: After ASCT, patients who started nivolumab under 1 year later were excluded. In CD4+ cells, TCR diversity went up significantly by C4D1, but in CD8+ cells it did not. Relapsed/refractory patients reportedly had lower baseline diversity than newly diagnosed patients.

The patients all showed relapse after autologous stem cell transplantation, while their brentuximab vedotin exposure varied. Best responses fell into complete response, partial response or progressive disease. V shed 4 bases, J shed 5 bases, and the junction held 5 bases outside the gene matches. This CDR3 comprises 14 residues. From germline, CDR1 is SGHNT and CDR2 YYREEE (reference sequence). The gene calls are TRBV5-4 and TRBJ2-1, with 8 bases fitting TRBD1. The origin of this receptor is a human donor with classical Hodgkin lymphoma. The sequenced sample was peripheral blood mononuclear cells (PBMCs), obtained at baseline. The DNA of the CDR3 is TGTGCCAGCAGCCTGGGACAGGCCAACAATGAGCAGTTCTTC. Translated, it gives CASSLGQANNEQFF.